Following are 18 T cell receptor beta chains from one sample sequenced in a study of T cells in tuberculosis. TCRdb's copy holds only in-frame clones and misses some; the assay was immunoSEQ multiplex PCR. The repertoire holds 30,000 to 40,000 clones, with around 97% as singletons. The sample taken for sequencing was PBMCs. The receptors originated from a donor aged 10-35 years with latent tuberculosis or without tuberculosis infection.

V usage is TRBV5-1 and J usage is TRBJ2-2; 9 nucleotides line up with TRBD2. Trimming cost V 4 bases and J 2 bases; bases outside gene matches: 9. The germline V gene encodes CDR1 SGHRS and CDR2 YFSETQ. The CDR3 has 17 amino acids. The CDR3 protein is CASSPPGLAKNTGELFF. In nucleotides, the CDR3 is TGCGCCAGCAGCCCACCCGGACTAGCGAAAAACACCGGGGAGCTGTTTTTT.

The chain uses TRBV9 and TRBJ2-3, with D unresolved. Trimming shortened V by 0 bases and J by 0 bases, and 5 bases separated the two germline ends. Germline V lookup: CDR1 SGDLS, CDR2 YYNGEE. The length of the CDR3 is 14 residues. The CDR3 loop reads CASSVGGSTDTQYF. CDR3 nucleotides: TGTGCCAGCAGCGTAGGAGGTAGCACAGATACGCAGTATTTT. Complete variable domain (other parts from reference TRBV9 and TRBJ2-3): DSGVTQTPKHLITATGQRVTLRCSPRSGDLSVYWYQQSLDQGLQFLIQYYNGEERAKGNILERFSAQQFPDLHSELNLSSLELGDSALYFCASSVGGSTDTQYFGPGTRLTVL.

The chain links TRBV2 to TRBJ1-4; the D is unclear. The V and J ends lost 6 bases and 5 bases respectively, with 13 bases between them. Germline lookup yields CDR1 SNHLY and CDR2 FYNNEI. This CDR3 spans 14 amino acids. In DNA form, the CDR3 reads TGTGCCAGCAGACTCAGACACCTGAATGAAAAACTGTTTTTT. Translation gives CASRLRHLNEKLFF.

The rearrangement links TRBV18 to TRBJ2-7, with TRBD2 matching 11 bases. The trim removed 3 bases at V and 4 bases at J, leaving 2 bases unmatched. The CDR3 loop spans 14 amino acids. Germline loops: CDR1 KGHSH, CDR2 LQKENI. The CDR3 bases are TGTGCCAGCTCACCGGGACTAGCGGCATACGAGCAGTACTTC. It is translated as CASSPGLAAYEQYF. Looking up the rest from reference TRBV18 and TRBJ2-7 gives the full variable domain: NAGVMQNPRHLVRRRGQEARLRCSPMKGHSHVYWYRQLPEEGLKFMVYLQKENIIDESGMPKERFSAEFPKEGPSILRIQQVVRGDSAAYFCASSPGLAAYEQYFGPGTRLTVT.

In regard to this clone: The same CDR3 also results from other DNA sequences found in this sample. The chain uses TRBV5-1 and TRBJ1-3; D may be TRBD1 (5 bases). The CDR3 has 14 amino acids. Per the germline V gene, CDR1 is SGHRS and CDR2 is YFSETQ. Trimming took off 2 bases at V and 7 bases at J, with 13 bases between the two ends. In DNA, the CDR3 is TGCGCCAGCAGCTTAACCGGGGCGGGGAACACCATATATTTT. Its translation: CASSLTGAGNTIYF.

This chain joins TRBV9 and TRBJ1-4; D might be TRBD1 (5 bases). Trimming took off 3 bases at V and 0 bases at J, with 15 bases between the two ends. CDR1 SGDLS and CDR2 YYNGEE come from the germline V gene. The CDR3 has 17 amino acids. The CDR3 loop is CASSGREGTSTNEKLFF. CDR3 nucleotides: TGTGCCAGCAGCGGTAGGGAGGGGACCTCAACTAATGAAAAACTGTTTTTT.

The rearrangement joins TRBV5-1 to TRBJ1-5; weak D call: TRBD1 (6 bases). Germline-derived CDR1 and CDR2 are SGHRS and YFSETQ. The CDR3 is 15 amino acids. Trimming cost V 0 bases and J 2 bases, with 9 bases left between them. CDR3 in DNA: TGCGCCAGCAGCTTGGGAGCAGGGGGCAATCAGCCCCAGCATTTT. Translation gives CASSLGAGGNQPQHF.

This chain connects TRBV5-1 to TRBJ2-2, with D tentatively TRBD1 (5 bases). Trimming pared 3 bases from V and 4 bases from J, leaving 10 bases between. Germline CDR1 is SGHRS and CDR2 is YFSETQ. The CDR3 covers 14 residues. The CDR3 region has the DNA TGCGCCAGCAGCTGGGGCCTAAGCACCGGGGAGCTGTTTTTT. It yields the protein CASSWGLSTGELFF.

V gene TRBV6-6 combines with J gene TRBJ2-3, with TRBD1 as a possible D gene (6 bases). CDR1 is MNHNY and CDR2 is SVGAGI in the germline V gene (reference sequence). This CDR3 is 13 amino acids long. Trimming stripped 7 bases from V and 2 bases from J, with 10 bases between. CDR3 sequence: CASNDRTTDTQYF. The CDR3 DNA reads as TGTGCCAGCAATGACAGGACCACAGATACGCAGTATTTT.

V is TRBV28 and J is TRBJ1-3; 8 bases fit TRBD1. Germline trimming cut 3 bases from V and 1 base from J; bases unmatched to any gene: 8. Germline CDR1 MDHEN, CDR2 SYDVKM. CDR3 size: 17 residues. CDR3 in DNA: TGTGCCAGCAGTTTGCAACAGGGGGAAGGTTCTGGAAACACCATATATTTT. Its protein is CASSLQQGEGSGNTIYF.

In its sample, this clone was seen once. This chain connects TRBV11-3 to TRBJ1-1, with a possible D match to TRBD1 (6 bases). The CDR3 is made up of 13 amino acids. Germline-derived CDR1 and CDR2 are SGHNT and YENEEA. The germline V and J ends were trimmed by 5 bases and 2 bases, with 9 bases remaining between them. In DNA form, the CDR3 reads TGTGCCAGCAGCCAGACAGGTAACACTGAAGCTTTCTTT. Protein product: CASSQTGNTEAFF.

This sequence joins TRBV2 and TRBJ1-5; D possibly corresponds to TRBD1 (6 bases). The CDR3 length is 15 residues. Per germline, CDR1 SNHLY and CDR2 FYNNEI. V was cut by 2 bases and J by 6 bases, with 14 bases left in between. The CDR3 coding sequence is TGTGCCAGCAGTGAACAGGCAGGGGTTTCTCAGCCCCAGCATTTT. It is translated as CASSEQAGVSQPQHF.

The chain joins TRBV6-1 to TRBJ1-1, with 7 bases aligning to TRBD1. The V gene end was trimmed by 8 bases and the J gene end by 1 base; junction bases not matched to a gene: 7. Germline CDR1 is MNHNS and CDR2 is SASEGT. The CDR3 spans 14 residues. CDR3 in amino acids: CASRAPGGNTEAFF. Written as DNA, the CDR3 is TGTGCCAGCCGAGCCCCAGGGGGGAACACTGAAGCTTTCTTT.

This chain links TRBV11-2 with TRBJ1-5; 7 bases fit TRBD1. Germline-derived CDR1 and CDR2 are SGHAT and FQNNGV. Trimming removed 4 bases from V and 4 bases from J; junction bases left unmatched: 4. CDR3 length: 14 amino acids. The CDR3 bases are TGTGCCAGCAGCTCGGAACAGGGGAATCAGCCCCAGCATTTT. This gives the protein CASSSEQGNQPQHF.

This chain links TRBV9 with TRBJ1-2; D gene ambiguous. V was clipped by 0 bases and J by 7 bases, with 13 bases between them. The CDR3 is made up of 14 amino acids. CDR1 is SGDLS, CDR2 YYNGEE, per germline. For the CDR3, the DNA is TGTGCCAGCAGCGTAGAAGGCCTTCCGGGTGGCTACACCTTC. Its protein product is CASSVEGLPGGYTF. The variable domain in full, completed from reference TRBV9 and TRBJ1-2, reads DSGVTQTPKHLITATGQRVTLRCSPRSGDLSVYWYQQSLDQGLQFLIQYYNGEERAKGNILERFSAQQFPDLHSELNLSSLELGDSALYFCASSVEGLPGGYTFGSGTRLTVV.

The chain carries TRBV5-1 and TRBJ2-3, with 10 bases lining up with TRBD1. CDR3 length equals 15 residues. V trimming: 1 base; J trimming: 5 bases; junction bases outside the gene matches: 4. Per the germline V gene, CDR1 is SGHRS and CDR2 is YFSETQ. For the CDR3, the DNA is TGCGCCAGCAGCTTGCGCCGGGACAGGGGAGATACGCAGTATTTT. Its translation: CASSLRRDRGDTQYF.

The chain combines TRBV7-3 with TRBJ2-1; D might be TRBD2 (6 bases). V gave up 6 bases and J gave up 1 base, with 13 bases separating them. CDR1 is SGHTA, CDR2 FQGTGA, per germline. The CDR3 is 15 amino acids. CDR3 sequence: CASRYGGPSYNEQFF. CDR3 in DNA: TGTGCCAGCAGGTACGGGGGACCATCCTACAATGAGCAGTTCTTC.

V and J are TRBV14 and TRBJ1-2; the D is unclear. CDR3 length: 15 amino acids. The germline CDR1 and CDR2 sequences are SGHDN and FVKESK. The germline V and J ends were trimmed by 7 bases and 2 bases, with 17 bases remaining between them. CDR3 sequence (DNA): TGTGCCAGCAAACCCTCGGGTAGCGGAAACTATGGCTACACCTTC. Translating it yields CASKPSGSGNYGYTF.